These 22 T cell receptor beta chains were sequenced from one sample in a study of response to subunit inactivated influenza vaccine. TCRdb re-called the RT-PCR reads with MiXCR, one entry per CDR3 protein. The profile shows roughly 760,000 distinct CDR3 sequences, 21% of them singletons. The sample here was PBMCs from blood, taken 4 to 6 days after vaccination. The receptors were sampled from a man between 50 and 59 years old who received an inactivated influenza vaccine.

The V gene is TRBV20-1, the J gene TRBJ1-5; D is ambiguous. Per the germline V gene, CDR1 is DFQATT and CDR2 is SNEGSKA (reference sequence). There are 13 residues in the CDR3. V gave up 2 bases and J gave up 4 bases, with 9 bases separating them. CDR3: CSARSDQNQPQHF. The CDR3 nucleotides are TGCAGTGCTAGATCCGACCAGAATCAGCCCCAGCATTTT.

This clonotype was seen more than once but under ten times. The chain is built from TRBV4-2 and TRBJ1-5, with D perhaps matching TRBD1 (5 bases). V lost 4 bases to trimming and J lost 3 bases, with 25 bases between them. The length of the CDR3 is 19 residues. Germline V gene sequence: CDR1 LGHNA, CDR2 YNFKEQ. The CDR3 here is CASSRLFIRDPTPNQPQHF. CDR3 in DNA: TGTGCCAGCAGCCGATTATTTATTCGGGACCCCACTCCCAATCAGCCCCAGCATTTT.

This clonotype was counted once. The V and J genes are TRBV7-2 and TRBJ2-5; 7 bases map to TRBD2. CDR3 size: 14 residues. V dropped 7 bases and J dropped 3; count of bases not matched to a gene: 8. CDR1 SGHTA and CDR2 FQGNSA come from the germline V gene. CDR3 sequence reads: CASTRAGVKETQYF. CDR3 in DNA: TGTGCCAGCACCCGTGCGGGGGTGAAAGAGACCCAGTACTTC.

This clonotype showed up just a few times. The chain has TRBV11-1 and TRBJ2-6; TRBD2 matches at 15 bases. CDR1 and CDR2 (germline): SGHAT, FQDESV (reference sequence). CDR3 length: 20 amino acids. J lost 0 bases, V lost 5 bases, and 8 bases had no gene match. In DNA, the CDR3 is TGTGCCAGCAGCACTGGACTAGCGGGAGGGCCAGGCTCTGGGGCCAACGTCCTGACTTTC. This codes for CASSTGLAGGPGSGANVLTF.

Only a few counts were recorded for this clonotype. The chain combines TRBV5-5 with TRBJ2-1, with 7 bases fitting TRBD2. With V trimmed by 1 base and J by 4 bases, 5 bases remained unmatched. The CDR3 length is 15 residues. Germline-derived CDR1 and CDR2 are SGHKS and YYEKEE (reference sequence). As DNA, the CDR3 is TGTGCCAGCAGCTTGAAGCTAGCGGAATACAATGAGCAGTTCTTC. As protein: CASSLKLAEYNEQFF.

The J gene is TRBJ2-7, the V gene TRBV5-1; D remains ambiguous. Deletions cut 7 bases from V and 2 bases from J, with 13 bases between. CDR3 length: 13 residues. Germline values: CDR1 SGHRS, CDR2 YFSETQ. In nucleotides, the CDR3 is TGCGCCAGCGCGCAACCCGGAGCCTACGAGCAGTACTTC. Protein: CASAQPGAYEQYF.

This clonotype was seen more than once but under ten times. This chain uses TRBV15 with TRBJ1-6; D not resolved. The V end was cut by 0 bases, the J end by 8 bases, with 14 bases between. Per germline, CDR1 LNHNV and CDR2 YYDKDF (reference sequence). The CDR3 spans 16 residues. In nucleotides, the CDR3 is TGTGCCACCAGCAGAGATCTGCGTCAGGTAGATTCACCCCTCCACTTT. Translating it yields CATSRDLRQVDSPLHF.

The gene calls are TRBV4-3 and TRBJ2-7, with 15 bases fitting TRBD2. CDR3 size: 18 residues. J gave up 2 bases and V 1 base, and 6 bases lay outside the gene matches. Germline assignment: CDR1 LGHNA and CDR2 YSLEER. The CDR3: CASSQAGLAGGQTYEQYF. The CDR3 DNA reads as TGCGCCAGCAGCCAAGCGGGACTAGCGGGGGGTCAAACCTACGAGCAGTACTTC.

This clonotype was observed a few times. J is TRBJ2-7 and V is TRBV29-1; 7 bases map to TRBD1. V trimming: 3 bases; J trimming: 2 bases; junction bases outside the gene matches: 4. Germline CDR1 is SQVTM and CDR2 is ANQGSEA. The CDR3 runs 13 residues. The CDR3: CSVDVGTAYEQYF. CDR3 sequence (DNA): TGCAGCGTTGATGTAGGGACAGCCTACGAGCAGTACTTC.

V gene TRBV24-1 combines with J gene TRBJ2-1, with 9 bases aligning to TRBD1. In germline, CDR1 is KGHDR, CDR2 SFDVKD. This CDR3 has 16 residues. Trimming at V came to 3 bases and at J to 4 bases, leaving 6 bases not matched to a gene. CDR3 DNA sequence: TGTGCCACCAGTGATGCCGGGACAGGGAGTTACAATGAGCAGTTCTTC. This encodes CATSDAGTGSYNEQFF.

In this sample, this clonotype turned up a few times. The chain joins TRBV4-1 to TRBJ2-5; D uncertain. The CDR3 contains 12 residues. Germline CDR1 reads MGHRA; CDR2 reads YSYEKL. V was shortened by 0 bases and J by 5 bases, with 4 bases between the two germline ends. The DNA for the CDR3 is TGCGCCAGCAGCCAAGATTGGGAGACCCAGTACTTC. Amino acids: CASSQDWETQYF.

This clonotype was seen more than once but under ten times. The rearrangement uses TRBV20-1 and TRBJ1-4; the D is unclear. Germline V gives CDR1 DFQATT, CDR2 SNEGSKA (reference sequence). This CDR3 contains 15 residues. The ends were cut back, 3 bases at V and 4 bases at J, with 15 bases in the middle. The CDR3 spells CSASSSGPLNEKLFF. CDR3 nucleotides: TGCAGTGCTAGTTCGTCAGGACCTCTTAATGAAAAACTGTTTTTT.

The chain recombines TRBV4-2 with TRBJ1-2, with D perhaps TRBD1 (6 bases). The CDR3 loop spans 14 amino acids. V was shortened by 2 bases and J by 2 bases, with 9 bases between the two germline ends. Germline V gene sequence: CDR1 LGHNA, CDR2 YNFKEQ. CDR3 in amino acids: CASSQPDRNYGYTF. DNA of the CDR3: TGTGCCAGCAGCCAACCGGACAGAAACTATGGCTACACCTTC.

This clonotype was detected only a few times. The CDR3 nucleotides are TGTGCCAGCAGCTTAGGGGGTAGCGGTGTCAATGAGCAGTTCTTC. Its protein is CASSLGGSGVNEQFF. The chain carries TRBV7-2 and TRBJ2-1; tentatively, D is TRBD2 (6 bases). CDR1 is SGHTA, CDR2 FQGNSA, per germline. V was pared by 1 base and J by 6 bases, with 13 bases between. The CDR3 contains 15 residues.

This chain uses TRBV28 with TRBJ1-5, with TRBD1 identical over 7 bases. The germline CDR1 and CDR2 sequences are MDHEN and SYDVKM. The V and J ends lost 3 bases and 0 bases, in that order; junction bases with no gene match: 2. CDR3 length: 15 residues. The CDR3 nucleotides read TGTGCCAGCAGTTTGACAGGGATTAGCAATCAGCCCCAGCATTTT. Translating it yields CASSLTGISNQPQHF.

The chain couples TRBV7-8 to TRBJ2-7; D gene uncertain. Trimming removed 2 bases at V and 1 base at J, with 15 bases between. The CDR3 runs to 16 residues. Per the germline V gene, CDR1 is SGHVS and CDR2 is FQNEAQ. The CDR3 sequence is CASSLRWAGYSYEQYF. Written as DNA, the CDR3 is TGTGCCAGCAGCTTACGCTGGGCAGGCTATTCCTACGAGCAGTACTTC. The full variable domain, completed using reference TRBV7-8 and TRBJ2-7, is GAGVSQSPRYKVAKRGQDVALRCDPISGHVSLFWYQQALGQGPEFLTYFQNEAQLDKSGLPSDRFFAERPEGSVSTLKIQRTQQEDSAVYLCASSLRWAGYSYEQYFGPGTRLTVT.

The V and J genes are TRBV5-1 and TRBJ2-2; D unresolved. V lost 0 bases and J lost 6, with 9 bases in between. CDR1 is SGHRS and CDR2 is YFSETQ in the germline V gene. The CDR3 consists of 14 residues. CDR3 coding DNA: TGCGCCAGCAGCTTGGACTATAGTCCCGGGGAGCTGTTTTTT. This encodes CASSLDYSPGELFF.

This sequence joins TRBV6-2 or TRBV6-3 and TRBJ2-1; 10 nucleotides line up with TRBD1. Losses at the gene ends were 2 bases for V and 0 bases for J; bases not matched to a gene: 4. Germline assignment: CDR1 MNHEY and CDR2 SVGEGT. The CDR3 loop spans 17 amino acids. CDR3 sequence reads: CASSYRQGAVSYNEQFF. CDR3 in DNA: TGTGCCAGCAGTTACAGACAGGGGGCGGTCTCCTACAATGAGCAGTTCTTC.

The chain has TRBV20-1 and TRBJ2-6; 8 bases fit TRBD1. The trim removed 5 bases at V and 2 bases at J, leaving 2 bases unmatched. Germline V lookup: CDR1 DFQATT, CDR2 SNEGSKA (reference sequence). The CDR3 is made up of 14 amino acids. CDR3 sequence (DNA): TGCAGTGCTCTGACAGGGGCTGGGGCCAACGTCCTGACTTTC. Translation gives CSALTGAGANVLTF.

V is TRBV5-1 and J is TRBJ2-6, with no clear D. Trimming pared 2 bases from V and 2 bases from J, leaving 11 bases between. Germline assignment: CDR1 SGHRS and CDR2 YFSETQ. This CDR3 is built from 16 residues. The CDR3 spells CASSFPSSPGANVLTF. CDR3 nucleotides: TGCGCCAGCAGCTTCCCTTCTAGTCCTGGGGCCAACGTCCTGACTTTC.

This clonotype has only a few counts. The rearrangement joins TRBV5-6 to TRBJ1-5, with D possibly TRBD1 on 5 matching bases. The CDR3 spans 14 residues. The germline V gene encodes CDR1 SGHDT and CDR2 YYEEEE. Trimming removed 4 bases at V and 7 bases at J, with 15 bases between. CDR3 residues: CASSPGPVEQPQHF. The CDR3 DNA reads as TGTGCCAGCAGCCCGGGACCGGTGGAGCAGCCCCAGCATTTT.

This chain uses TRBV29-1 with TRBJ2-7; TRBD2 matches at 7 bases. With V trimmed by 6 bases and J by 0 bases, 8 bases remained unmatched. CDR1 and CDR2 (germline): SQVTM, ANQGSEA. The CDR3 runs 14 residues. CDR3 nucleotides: TGCAGCGTCGGGTTCACGGGAGGCTCCTACGAGCAGTACTTC. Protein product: CSVGFTGGSYEQYF.